These 3 T cell receptor beta chains were all obtained from the same sample, sequenced in a study of blood T cell repertoires in COVID-19. Clones were sequenced by immunoSEQ multiplex PCR, and TCRdb holds only the in-frame ones, with some missing. The repertoire includes 200,000 or so clones, roughly 84% of them detected once, and less than 2.5% sits in the top ten. Sample: peripheral blood. These receptors were collected from a woman aged 55-69 years with acute or convalescent COVID-19.

This clone came up a few times. The chain recombines TRBV19 with TRBJ1-2, with D possibly TRBD1 on 6 matching bases. Germline V gives CDR1 LNHDA, CDR2 SQIVND (reference sequence). V was clipped by 6 bases and J by 2 bases, with 13 bases between them. This CDR3 comprises 14 residues. CDR3 sequence: CASRSGGANYGYTF. CDR3 nucleotides: TGTGCCAGTAGATCGGGGGGCGCAAACTATGGCTACACCTTC.

The chain is built from TRBV25-1 and TRBJ2-5, with TRBD1 identical over 7 bases. The germline V gene encodes CDR1 MGHDK and CDR2 SYGVNS. There are 14 residues in the CDR3. The trim removed 3 bases at V and 5 bases at J, leaving 6 bases unmatched. The CDR3 sequence: CASSDTGVVETQYF. The CDR3 bases are TGTGCCAGCAGTGACACAGGGGTTGTGGAGACCCAGTACTTC. The whole variable domain, filled in from reference TRBV25-1 and TRBJ2-5, reads EADIYQTPRYLVIGTGKKITLECSQTMGHDKMYWYQQDPGMELHLIHYSYGVNSTEKGDLSSESTVSRIRTEHFPLTLESARPSHTSQYLCASSDTGVVETQYFGPGTRLLVL.

The chain links TRBV5-1 to TRBJ1-1, with no clear D. Germline values: CDR1 SGHRS, CDR2 YFSETQ. V was shortened by 3 bases and J by 4 bases, with 7 bases between the two germline ends. The CDR3 spans 12 residues. CDR3 sequence: CASSSYFTEAFF. The CDR3 DNA is TGCGCCAGCAGCTCGTATTTCACTGAAGCTTTCTTT.